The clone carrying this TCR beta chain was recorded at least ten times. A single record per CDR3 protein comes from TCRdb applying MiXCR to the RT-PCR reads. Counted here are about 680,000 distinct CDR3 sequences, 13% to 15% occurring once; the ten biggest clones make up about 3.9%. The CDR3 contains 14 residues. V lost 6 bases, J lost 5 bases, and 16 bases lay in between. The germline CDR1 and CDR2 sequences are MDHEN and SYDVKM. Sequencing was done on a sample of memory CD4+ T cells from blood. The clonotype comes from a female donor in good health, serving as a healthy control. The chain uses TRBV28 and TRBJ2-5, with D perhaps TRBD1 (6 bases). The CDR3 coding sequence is TGTGCCAGCAGCCGACCCACAGGGATGGAGACCCAGTACTTC. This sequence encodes CASSRPTGMETQYF.